This TCR beta chain derives from a study of shared clonotypes between healthy human individuals. The study's findings and limits: A small donor pool kept down the genetic and exposure-history diversity that was represented. A handful of donors shared about 4.5% of their naive CD4 clonotypes.

This clone appeared once. Antigen: not known. Other DNA sequences within the sample encode an identical CDR3. Germline-derived CDR1 and CDR2 are SGHNT and YYREEE (reference sequence). V was cut by 2 bases and J by 2 bases, with 8 bases left in between. The CDR3 contains 13 residues. Splitting of each subset's genomic DNA was done evenly across several immunoSEQ plates. About 33,000 T cell genomes (around 200 ng DNA) went into each sorted-subset replicate. Libraries were prepared by immunoSEQ multiplex PCR; TCRdb keeps only in-frame clonotypes and omits some of them. Of over a million clones in the sample, about 80% were seen once.

This sequence was found in a man younger than 35 in good health. Some clones in this sample may be carry-over from other donors' samples. The source material was memory CD4+ T cells from PBMCs. As to subset: CD45RA-negative fraction. The J gene is TRBJ2-7, the V gene TRBV5-4, with TRBD1 as a possible D gene (6 bases). CDR3 amino acids: CASSFRGAYEQYF. The CDR3, as DNA: TGTGCCAGCAGCTTCAGGGGAGCCTACGAGCAGTACTTC. Together with reference TRBV5-4 and TRBJ2-7, the CDR3 gives the full variable domain: ETGVTQSPTHLIKTRGQQVTLRCSSQSGHNTVSWYQQALGQGPQFIFQYYREEENGRGNFPPRFSGLQFPNYSSELNVNALELDDSALYLCASSFRGAYEQYFGPGTRLTVT.